This TCR beta chain derives from a study of T-cell reconstitution after alpha-beta-depleted transplantation in children. General study results and limits: The study traced high day-60 TCRbeta diversity in some patients to surviving recipient T cells and thymic progenitors. Reportedly, only several hundred clones from non-depleted graft cells drove alpha-beta T-cell counts at about two months. Newly generated T cells supplied most T-cell counts and diversity one year post-transplant.

Molecular barcoding with unique molecular identifiers was used for the TCRbeta library. Using its own MiXCR run on the PCR reads, TCRdb lists one record per CDR3 protein. This sample yields over 90,000 distinct CDR3 sequences, of which 4.5% to 7.5% are seen a single time; about 6% belongs to the top ten. The CDR3 is made up of 14 amino acids. Germline CDR1 reads SNHLY; CDR2 reads FYNNEI. V dropped 6 bases and J dropped 0 bases, with 12 bases sitting between them. This clonotype was observed a few times. Its matching antigen is unknown. The clonotype was recovered from a female patient aged 2-9 years who had a stem cell transplant for Fanconi anemia, so the T cells may come from the graft donor. The chain employs TRBV2 and TRBJ2-7; D uncertain. Specimen: PBMCs, mostly from graft donor cells, collected 60 days after TCRalphabeta/CD19-depleted stem cell transplant. CDR3 amino acids: CASRAGTYSYEQYF. The CDR3 DNA reads TGTGCCAGCAGGGCCGGTACTTACTCCTACGAGCAGTACTTC.